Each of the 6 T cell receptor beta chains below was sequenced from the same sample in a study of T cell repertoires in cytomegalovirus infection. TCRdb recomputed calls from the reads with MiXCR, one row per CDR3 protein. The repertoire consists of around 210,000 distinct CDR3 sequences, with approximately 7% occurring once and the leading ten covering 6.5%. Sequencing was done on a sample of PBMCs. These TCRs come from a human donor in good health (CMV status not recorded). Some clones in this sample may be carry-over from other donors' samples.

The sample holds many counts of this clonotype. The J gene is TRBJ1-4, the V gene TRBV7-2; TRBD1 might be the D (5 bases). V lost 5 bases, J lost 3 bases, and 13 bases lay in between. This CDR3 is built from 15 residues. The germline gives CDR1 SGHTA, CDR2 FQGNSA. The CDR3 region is CASSPGGSSNEKLFF. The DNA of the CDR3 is TGTGCCAGCAGCCCTGGGGGTAGTTCTAATGAAAAACTGTTTTTT.

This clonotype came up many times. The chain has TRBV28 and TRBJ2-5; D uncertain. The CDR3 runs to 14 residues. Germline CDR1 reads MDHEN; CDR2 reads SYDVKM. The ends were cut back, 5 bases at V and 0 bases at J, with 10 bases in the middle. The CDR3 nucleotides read TGTGCCAGCAGTCCGAAAGGGTACCAAGAGACCCAGTACTTC. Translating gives CASSPKGYQETQYF.

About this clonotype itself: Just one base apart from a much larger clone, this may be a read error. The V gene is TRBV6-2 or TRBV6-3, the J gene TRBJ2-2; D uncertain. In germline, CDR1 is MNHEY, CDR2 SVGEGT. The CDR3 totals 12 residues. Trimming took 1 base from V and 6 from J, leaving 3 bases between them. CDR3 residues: CASSYWSGELFF. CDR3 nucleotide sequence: TGTGCCAGCAGTTACTGGTCCGGGGAGCTGTTTTTT.

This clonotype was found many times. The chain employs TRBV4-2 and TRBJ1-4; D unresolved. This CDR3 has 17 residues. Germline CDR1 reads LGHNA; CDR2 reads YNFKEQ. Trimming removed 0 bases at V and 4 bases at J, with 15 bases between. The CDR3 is CASSQDPEGRSNEKLFF. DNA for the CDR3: TGTGCCAGCAGCCAAGATCCTGAGGGCAGGAGTAATGAAAAACTGTTTTTT.

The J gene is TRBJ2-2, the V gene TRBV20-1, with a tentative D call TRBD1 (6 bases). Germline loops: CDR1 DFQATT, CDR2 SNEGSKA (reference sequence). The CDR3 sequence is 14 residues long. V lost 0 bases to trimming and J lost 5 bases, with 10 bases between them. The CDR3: CSARDPRGTGELFF. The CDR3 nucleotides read TGCAGTGCTAGAGACCCCAGGGGAACCGGGGAGCTGTTTTTT.

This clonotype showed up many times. CDR3 in DNA: TGTGCCAGCAATAACCGGGCCGAAAGCACAGATACGCAGTATTTT. Residues: CASNNRAESTDTQYF. The chain has TRBV5-6 and TRBJ2-3; no firm D call. The CDR3 contains 15 residues. Germline lookup yields CDR1 SGHDT and CDR2 YYEEEE. Trimming took off 6 bases at V and 0 bases at J, with 14 bases between the two ends.